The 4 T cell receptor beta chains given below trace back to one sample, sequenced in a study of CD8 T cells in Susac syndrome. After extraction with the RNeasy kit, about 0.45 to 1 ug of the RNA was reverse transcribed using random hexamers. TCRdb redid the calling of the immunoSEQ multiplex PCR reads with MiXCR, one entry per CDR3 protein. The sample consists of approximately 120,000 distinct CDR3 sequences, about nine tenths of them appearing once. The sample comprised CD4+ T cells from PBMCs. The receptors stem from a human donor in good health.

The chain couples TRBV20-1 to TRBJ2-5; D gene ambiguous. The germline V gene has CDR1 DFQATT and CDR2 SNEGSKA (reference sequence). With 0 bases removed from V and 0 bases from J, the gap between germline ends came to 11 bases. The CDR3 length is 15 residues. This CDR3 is CSARDLFSDQETQYF. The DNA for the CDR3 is TGCAGTGCTAGAGATCTTTTCAGCGACCAAGAGACCCAGTACTTC.

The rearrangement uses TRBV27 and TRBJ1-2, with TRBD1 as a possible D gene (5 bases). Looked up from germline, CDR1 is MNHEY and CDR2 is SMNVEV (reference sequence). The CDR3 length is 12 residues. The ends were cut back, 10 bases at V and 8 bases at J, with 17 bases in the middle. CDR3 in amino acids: CATKPNRGGYTF. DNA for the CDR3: TGTGCCACCAAACCAAATCGGGGCGGCTACACCTTC.

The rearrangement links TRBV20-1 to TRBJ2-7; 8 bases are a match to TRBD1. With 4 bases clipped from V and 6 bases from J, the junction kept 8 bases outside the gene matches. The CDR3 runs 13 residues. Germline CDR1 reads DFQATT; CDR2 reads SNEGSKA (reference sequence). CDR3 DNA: TGCAGTGCTATCGGGACAGGACATCGCGAGCAGTACTTC. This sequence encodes CSAIGTGHREQYF.

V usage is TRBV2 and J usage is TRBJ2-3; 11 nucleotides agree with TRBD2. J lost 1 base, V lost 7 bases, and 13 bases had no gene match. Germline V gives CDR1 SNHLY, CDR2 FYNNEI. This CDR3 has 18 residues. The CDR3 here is CASTTRLAGIKGTDTQYF. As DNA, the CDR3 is TGTGCCAGCACCACCAGACTAGCGGGAATTAAGGGCACAGATACGCAGTATTTT.